This TCR beta chain derives from a study of blood T cell repertoires in COVID-19. Study in general: Collection of acute and convalescent COVID-19 samples took place in the United States, Italy and Spain. The analysed material was cDNA or gDNA that came from T cells, B-cell-depleted T cells, or PBMCs.

Only one count was recorded for this clone. In the original analysis: By means of reference gene primer amplification, nucleated cell counts were estimated. The method was immunoSEQ multiplex PCR; TCRdb's version includes in-frame clones alone and lacks a portion of them. D and trimming come from the DNA, and the V and J calls and clone size come from that table. The sample has more than 50,000 clones, approximately 92% seen once. The sequencing sample was made of peripheral blood. The source of this sequence is a human donor with active COVID-19. The donor label of this sample is uncertain.

In nucleotides, the CDR3 is TGTGCCAGCAGCCAAGTTTGGGGCAAAGGAGATTCGAATGAGCAGTTCTTC. It yields the protein CASSQVWGKGDSNEQFF. The V gene is TRBV14, the J gene TRBJ2-1; possible D gene TRBD1, 5 bases. The CDR3 has 17 residues. With 1 base removed from V and 7 bases from J, the gap between germline ends came to 20 bases. Germline CDR1 is SGHDN and CDR2 is FVKESK.